This entry concerns a single T cell receptor (beta chain). The entry originates in a study of blood T cell repertoires in COVID-19. About the study: Acute-phase and convalescent COVID-19 samples originated in the United States, Italy and Spain. T cells, B-cell-depleted T cells, or PBMCs supplied cDNA or gDNA.

Authors' processing steps: Amplifying reference gene primers gave estimates of nucleated cell counts. The data were produced by immunoSEQ multiplex PCR, yet TCRdb's version contains in-frame clones alone and is incomplete. V, J and clone size are those of that table, while D and trimming were read from the DNA. This sample has approximately 140,000 clones, with about 85% found just once. The CDR3 extends over 16 amino acids. J was trimmed by 0 bases and V by 5 bases; bases with no gene match: 9. Germline CDR1 reads MNHNY; CDR2 reads SVGAGI (reference sequence). This chain uses TRBV6-6 with TRBJ1-2; 7 nucleotides line up with TRBD1. The source is a human donor in a cohort sampled during active COVID-19. What was sequenced was peripheral blood. CDR3 sequence: CASSRRDSKSNYGYTF. Here the CDR3 DNA reads TGTGCCAGCAGTCGACGGGACAGCAAATCTAACTATGGCTACACCTTC.